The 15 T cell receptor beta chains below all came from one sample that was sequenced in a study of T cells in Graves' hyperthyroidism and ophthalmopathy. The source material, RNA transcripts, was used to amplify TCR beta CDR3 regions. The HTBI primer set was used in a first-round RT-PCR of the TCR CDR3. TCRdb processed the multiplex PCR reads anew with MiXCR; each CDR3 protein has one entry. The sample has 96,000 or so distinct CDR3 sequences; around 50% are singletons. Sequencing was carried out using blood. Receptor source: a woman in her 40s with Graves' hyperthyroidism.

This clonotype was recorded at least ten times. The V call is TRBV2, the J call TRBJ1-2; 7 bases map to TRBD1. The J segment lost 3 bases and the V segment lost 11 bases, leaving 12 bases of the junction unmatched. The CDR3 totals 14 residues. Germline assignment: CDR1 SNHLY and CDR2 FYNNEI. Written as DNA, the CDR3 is TGTGCCTCTAAGGGGGGGACAGCCTACTATGGCTACACCTTC. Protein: CASKGGTAYYGYTF.

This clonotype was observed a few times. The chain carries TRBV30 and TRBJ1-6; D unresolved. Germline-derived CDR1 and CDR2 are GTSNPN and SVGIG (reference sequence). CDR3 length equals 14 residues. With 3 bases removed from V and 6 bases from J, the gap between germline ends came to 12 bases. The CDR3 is CAWRETWGNSPLHF. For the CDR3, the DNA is TGTGCCTGGAGGGAGACCTGGGGTAATTCACCCCTCCACTTT.

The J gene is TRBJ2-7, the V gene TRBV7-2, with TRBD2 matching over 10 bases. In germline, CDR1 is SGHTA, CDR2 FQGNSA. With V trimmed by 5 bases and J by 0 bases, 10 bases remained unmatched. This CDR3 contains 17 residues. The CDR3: CASSRWTSGATSYEQYF. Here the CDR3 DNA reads TGTGCCAGCAGCCGTTGGACTAGCGGAGCCACCTCCTACGAGCAGTACTTC.

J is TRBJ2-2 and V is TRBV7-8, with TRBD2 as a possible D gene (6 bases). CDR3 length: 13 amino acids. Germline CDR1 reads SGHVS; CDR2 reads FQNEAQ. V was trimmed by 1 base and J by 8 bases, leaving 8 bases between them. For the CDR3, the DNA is TGTGCCAGCAGCTTAGACGGGAGAGGGGAGCTGTTTTTT. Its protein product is CASSLDGRGELFF. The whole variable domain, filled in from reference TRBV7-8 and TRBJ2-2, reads GAGVSQSPRYKVAKRGQDVALRCDPISGHVSLFWYQQALGQGPEFLTYFQNEAQLDKSGLPSDRFFAERPEGSVSTLKIQRTQQEDSAVYLCASSLDGRGELFFGEGSRLTVL.

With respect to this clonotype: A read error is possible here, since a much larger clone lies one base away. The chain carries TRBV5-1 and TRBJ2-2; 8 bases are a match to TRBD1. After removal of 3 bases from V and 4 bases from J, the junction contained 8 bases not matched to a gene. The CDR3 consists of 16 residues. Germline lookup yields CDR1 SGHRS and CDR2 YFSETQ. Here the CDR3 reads CASSSNRDRSTGELFF. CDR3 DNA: TGCGCCAGCAGCTCCAACCGGGACAGGAGCACCGGGGAGCTGTTTTTT. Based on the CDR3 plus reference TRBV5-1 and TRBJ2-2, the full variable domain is KAGVTQTPRYLIKTRGQQVTLSCSPISGHRSVSWYQQTPGQGLQFLFEYFSETQRNKGNFPGRFSGRQFSNSRSEMNVSTLELGDSALYLCASSSNRDRSTGELFFGEGSRLTVL.

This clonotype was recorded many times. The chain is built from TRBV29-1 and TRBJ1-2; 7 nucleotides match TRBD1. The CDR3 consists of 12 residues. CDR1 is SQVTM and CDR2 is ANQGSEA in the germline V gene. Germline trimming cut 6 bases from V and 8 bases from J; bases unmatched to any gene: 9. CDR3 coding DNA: TGCAGCGTAGAACAGGGGTGGGACGGCTACACCTTC. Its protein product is CSVEQGWDGYTF.

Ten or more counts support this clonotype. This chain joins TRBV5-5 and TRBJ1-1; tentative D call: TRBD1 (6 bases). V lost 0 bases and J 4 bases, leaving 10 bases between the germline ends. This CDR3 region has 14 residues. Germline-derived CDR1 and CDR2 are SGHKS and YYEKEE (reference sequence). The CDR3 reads CASSLVGASTEAFF. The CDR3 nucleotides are TGTGCCAGCAGCTTGGTGGGGGCGAGCACTGAAGCTTTCTTT.

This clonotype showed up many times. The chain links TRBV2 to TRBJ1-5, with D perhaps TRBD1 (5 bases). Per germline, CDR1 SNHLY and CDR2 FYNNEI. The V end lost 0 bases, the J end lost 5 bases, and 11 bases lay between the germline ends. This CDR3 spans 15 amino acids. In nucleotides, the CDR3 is TGTGCCAGCAGTGAAGCGACCGGGGCCCATCAGCCCCAGCATTTT. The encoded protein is CASSEATGAHQPQHF. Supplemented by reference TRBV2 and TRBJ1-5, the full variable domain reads EPEVTQTPSHQVTQMGQEVILRCVPISNHLYFYWYRQILGQKVEFLVSFYNNEISEKSEIFDDQFSVERPDGSNFTLKIRSTKLEDSAMYFCASSEATGAHQPQHFGDGTRLSIL.

The CDR3 sequence is CAISEIGNQPQHF. As DNA, the CDR3 is TGTGCCATCAGTGAAATTGGCAATCAGCCCCAGCATTTT. The rearrangement uses TRBV10-3 and TRBJ1-5; D unclear. Looked up from germline, CDR1 is ENHRY and CDR2 is SYGVKD. Deletions cut 3 bases from V and 2 bases from J, with 5 bases between. CDR3 length: 13 residues.

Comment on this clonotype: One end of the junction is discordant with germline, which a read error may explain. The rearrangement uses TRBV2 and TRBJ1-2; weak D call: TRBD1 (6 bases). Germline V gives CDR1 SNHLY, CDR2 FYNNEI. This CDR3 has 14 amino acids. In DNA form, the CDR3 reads TGTGCCAGCAGGGGGGGGGGGCCCTACTATGGCCACACCTTC. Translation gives CASRGGGPYYGHTF.

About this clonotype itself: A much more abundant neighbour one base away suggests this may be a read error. The CDR3 here is CSASVIGGDSPFQETQYF. The CDR3 DNA is TGCAGTGCTAGCGTTATAGGGGGGGACAGCCCGTTCCAAGAGACCCAGTACTTC. This chain uses TRBV29-1 with TRBJ2-5, with D tentatively TRBD1 or TRBD2 (7 bases each). The CDR3 length is 18 residues. The V gene's germline CDR1 is SQVTM and CDR2 ANQGSEA.

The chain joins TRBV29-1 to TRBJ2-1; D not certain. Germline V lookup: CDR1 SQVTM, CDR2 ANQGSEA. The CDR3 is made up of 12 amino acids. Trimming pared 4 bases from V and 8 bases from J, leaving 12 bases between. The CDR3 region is CSVVGSFDEQFF. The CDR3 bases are TGCAGCGTTGTAGGTAGCTTCGATGAGCAGTTCTTC.

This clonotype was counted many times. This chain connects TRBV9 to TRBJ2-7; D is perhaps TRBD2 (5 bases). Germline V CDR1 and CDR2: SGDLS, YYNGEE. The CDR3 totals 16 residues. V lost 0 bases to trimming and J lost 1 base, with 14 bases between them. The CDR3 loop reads CASSVGTPYTSYEQYF. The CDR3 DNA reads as TGTGCCAGCAGCGTAGGGACTCCTTACACGTCCTACGAGCAGTACTTC.

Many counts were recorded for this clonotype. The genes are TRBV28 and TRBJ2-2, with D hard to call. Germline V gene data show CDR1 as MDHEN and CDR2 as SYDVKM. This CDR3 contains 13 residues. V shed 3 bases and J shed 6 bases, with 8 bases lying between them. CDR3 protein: CASSLGVSGELFF. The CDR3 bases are TGTGCCAGCAGTTTGGGCGTTTCCGGGGAGCTGTTTTTT.

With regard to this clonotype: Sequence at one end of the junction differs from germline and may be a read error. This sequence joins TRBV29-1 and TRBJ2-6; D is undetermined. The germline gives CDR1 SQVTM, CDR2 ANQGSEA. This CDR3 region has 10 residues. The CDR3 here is CSVSQNTEAF. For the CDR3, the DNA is TGCAGCGTTTCCCAGAACACTGAAGCTTTC.